This TCR beta chain appears in the sequencing data of a study of CD8+CD57+ T cells in acquired aplastic anemia (dated by TCRdb to 2017 to 2018). Context from the whole study: Extracted DNA from sorted CD4+ and CD8+ cells averaged approximately 3 ug, ranging from roughly 0.17 to 27.4 ug. Mean read counts for healthy donor samples were 10 million to 10.8 million for CD4+ cells and 11.0 million for CD8+ cells.

General study outcomes and caveats: CD8+ Simpson's diversity did not differ significantly between patients and healthy controls (P=0.060). Fewer than 30 CD8+ CDR3 sequences were found in both patients and controls but appeared to be highly expressed in patients and within the immunodominant clones of the patients.

The germline V gene (reference sequence) yields DFQATT for CDR1 and SNEGSKA for CDR2. Including the terminal cysteine and phenylalanine, the CDR3 comprises 14 residues. CDR3 DNA only is kept here, 42 bases in frame from base 1. Relative to germline, V is missing 3 bases and J is missing 2 bases, with 5 bases of the junction outside any gene match. TCR beta VDJ combination and CDR3 sequence profiling used genomic DNA as the template. TCR repertoire sequencing was run on an Illumina HiSeq 2000. In the paper's pipeline: Repertoire assessment relied on Simpson's diversity index, CDR3 size and DJ length profiles, and TRBV/TRBJ rearrangement plots. The immunodominant clone was defined as the most abundant DNA sequence in deep sequencing data. CDR3 amino acid sequences were screened for sharing across subjects and compared with published repertoires and the VDJdb database. TCRdb trimmed the raw reads at Q25, called clones with MiXCR and kept productive beta chains. Under each unique CDR3 protein, matching rows form one entry showing the most common genes and DNA. Clone size and V and J calls follow TCRdb, not the original study. This sample lists 100,000 to 130,000 distinct CDR3 sequences; under 60% were detected once. About 32% of the sample is in the top ten clones.

TCR repertoires of sorted CD4+ and CD8+ blood T cells from severe aplastic anemia patients and healthy subjects were deep-sequenced in the study. Ficoll-Paque density gradient centrifugation was used to isolate peripheral blood mononuclear cells. CD4+ and CD8+ T cells were sorted by FACS or magnetic beads before DNA extraction. In its sample, this clonotype was seen many times. This clone's antigen is unknown. Qualities for individual bases were not recorded, and no much larger clone is one base off. The sequence is built from TRBV20-1 and TRBJ2-3; 7 of the junction bases match TRBD2. The sequence was collected from a human donor in good health, serving as a control. What was sequenced was sorted CD4+, CD8+, or CD8+CD57+ T cells (not recorded which) from PBMCs. In nucleotide form, the sequence is TGCAGTGCTAGTCCCGCGGGGGACACAGATACGCAGTATTTT. Translation gives CSASPAGDTDTQYF.